Shown below are 21 T cell receptor beta chains from a single sample sequenced in a study of molecular identifiers for immune sequencing clone quantification. TCRdb re-analysed the PCR reads in MiXCR, keeping a single row per CDR3 protein. The data show around 460,000 distinct CDR3 sequences, with around a fifth seen just once and around 0.84% held by the top ten. The sample comprised naive CD8+ T cells from blood, with Jurkat cell RNA spiked in. The sample's subset: FACS-sorted CD8+CD4-CCR7+CD45RA+ naive T cells. These receptors were taken from a human donor in good health. Some libraries in this study had Jurkat cell RNA spiked in.

This clonotype appeared many times. This sequence joins TRBV4-1 and TRBJ2-7, with D uncertain. Trimming took 3 bases from V and 1 from J, leaving 10 bases between them. Germline V gene lookup returns CDR1 MGHRA and CDR2 YSYEKL. This CDR3 has 14 residues. Here the CDR3 reads CASSQGKGSYEQYF. Written as DNA, the CDR3 is TGCGCCAGCAGCCAGGGGAAAGGGTCCTACGAGCAGTACTTC.

This clonotype came up many times. Here the CDR3 DNA reads TGCAGTGCCACACCAGGATTTGGCTACACCTTC. Encoded protein: CSATPGFGYTF. J is TRBJ1-2 and V is TRBV20-1, with D hard to call. The length of the CDR3 is 11 residues. CDR1 is DFQATT, CDR2 SNEGSKA, per germline (reference sequence). V shed 6 bases and J shed 7 bases, with 12 bases lying between them.

This clonotype has a count of ten or more. The CDR3 DNA sequence: TGTGCCAGCAGCCGGACAGGGGGCGTCTATGGCTACACCTTC. Translated: CASSRTGGVYGYTF. This chain joins TRBV7-9 and TRBJ1-2, with 11 positions matching TRBD1. V trimming: 5 bases; J trimming: 4 bases; junction bases outside the gene matches: 3. From germline, CDR1 is SEHNR and CDR2 FQNEAQ (reference sequence). There are 14 residues in the CDR3.

Of note for this clonotype: Given a much more abundant clone one base away, this may be a read error. The gene calls are TRBV7-9 and TRBJ2-7; tentatively, D is TRBD1 (6 bases). CDR3 length: 14 amino acids. The V and J ends lost 7 bases and 4 bases respectively, with 17 bases between them. Germline CDR1 SEHNR, CDR2 FQNEAQ (reference sequence). In DNA form, the CDR3 reads TGTGCCAGCACTGCGTCTGGACAGAGTTACGAGCAGTACTTC. Translation gives CASTASGQSYEQYF.

This clonotype was seen more than once but under ten times. The chain recombines TRBV28 with TRBJ1-1; the D is unclear. Germline V gives CDR1 MDHEN, CDR2 SYDVKM. The CDR3 extends over 15 amino acids. With 4 bases removed from V and 5 bases from J, the gap between germline ends came to 17 bases. The CDR3 bases are TGTGCCAGCAGTTCAATCCGGGGAAGTGAAACTGAAGCTTTCTTT. It yields the protein CASSSIRGSETEAFF.

For this clonotype: A much larger clonotype is one base distant, so this may be a read error. In this CDR3 the conserved last residue, phenylalanine or tryptophan, is missing, so a read error is likely. The chain is built from TRBV7-2 and TRBJ2-5; D possibly corresponds to TRBD1 (5 bases). V dropped 5 bases and J dropped 4 bases, with 14 bases sitting between them. Germline-derived CDR1 and CDR2 are SGHTA and FQGNSA. The CDR3 is made up of 14 amino acids. Written as DNA, the CDR3 is TGTGCCAGCAGCGTTACAGGTTCCCGAGAGACCCAGTACCTC. Amino acid sequence: CASSVTGSRETQYL.

As regards this clonotype: A much larger clone differs from this one at a single base, so this may be a read error. The chain is built from TRBV28 and TRBJ2-7; maybe TRBD2 (6 bases). Germline lookup yields CDR1 MDHEN and CDR2 SYDVKM. The CDR3 runs 12 residues. CDR3 nucleotide sequence: TGTGCCACGGGGGAGTTCGCCTACGCGCAGTACTTC. Amino acid sequence: CATGEFAYAQYF.

This clonotype was detected only a few times. This sequence joins TRBV10-3 and TRBJ2-7; TRBD2 is a possible D gene (6 bases). The CDR3 runs to 11 residues. Per germline, CDR1 ENHRY and CDR2 SYGVKD. V lost 3 bases to trimming and J lost 6 bases, with 6 bases between them. CDR3 sequence: CAISDGGEQYF. DNA for the CDR3: TGTGCCATCAGTGACGGGGGCGAGCAGTACTTC.

The V and J genes are TRBV11-2 and TRBJ2-1; 15 bases match TRBD2. The CDR3 extends over 18 amino acids. V shed 0 bases, J shed 4 bases, and the junction held 4 bases outside the gene matches. CDR1 and CDR2 (germline): SGHAT, FQNNGV. The CDR3 here is CASSLEVGLAGGYNEQFF. The CDR3 DNA follows: TGTGCCAGCAGCTTAGAGGTGGGACTAGCGGGGGGATACAATGAGCAGTTCTTC.

This clonotype was seen repeatedly, ten times or more. The rearrangement uses TRBV19 and TRBJ1-5; D gene uncertain. Germline values: CDR1 LNHDA, CDR2 SQIVND (reference sequence). V lost 3 bases, J lost 3 bases, and 15 bases lay in between. The CDR3 loop spans 16 amino acids. The CDR3 sequence is CASSIMTAGLNQPQHF. CDR3 coding DNA: TGTGCCAGTAGTATTATGACGGCAGGCCTCAATCAGCCCCAGCATTTT.

This clonotype was found many times. The chain employs TRBV12-3 or TRBV12-4 and TRBJ1-1; tentatively, D is TRBD1 (5 bases). The CDR3 is 14 residues long. Trimming took 5 bases from V and 5 from J, leaving 15 bases between them. In nucleotides, the CDR3 is TGTGCCAGCAGTCCAGGCGGGGGTTGGACTGAAGCTTTCTTT. It translates to CASSPGGGWTEAFF.

The chain recombines TRBV9 with TRBJ2-1; TRBD2 is a possible D gene (6 bases). The DNA end lines up better with TRBJ2-7; the J call may be wrong. From germline, CDR1 is SGDLS and CDR2 YYNGEE. The CDR3 has 13 amino acids. The CDR3 protein is CASARGTYNEQYF. For the CDR3, the DNA is TGTGCCAGCGCTCGGGGGACCTACAATGAGCAGTACTTC.

This clonotype was seen more than once but under ten times. V usage is TRBV4-3 and J usage is TRBJ1-1; D gene unclear. There are 14 residues in the CDR3. Trimming stripped 1 base from V and 0 bases from J, with 6 bases between. CDR1 is LGHNA and CDR2 is YSLEER in the germline V gene. DNA of the CDR3: TGCGCCAGCAGCCAAGCCACCATGAACACTGAAGCTTTCTTT. Protein product: CASSQATMNTEAFF.

This clonotype came up many times. This chain uses TRBV5-4 with TRBJ2-2, with 12 bases identical to TRBD2. From germline, CDR1 is SGHNT and CDR2 YYREEE (reference sequence). With V trimmed by 4 bases and J by 5 bases, 3 bases remained unmatched. The CDR3 has 15 residues. For the CDR3, the DNA is TGTGCCAGCAGCCTAGGACTAGCGGGGACCGGGGAGCTGTTTTTT. Translated, it gives CASSLGLAGTGELFF.

In DNA form, the CDR3 reads TGTGCCAGCAGCTTCCCGAAGGGGGGCAGCACAGATACGCAGTATTTT. Protein product: CASSFPKGGSTDTQYF. The V gene is TRBV7-6, the J gene TRBJ2-3; the D gene could be TRBD1 or TRBD2 (6 bases each). V lost 3 bases and J lost 0, with 13 bases in between. CDR3 length: 16 amino acids. In germline, CDR1 is SGHVS, CDR2 FNYEAQ.

This clonotype has a count of ten or more. V and J are TRBV28 and TRBJ2-3; D gene unclear. The V and J ends lost 6 bases and 5 bases respectively, with 18 bases between them. Per germline, CDR1 MDHEN and CDR2 SYDVKM. The CDR3 loop spans 15 amino acids. This CDR3 is CASREMSELVDTQYF. Here the CDR3 DNA reads TGTGCCAGCAGGGAAATGAGTGAGCTTGTAGATACGCAGTATTTT. Together with reference TRBV28 and TRBJ2-3, the CDR3 gives the full variable domain: DVKVTQSSRYLVKRTGEKVFLECVQDMDHENMFWYRQDPGLGLRLIYFSYDVKMKEKGDIPEGYSVSREKKERFSLILESASTNQTSMYLCASREMSELVDTQYFGPGTRLTVL.

In this sample, this clonotype turned up many times. This sequence joins TRBV7-9 and TRBJ2-3; the D gene is possibly TRBD2 (6 bases). This CDR3 is 17 amino acids long. The germline gives CDR1 SEHNR, CDR2 FQNEAQ (reference sequence). V lost 1 base, J lost 2 bases, and 16 bases lay in between. For the CDR3, the DNA is TGTGCCAGCAGCTTAGAAGTCGCGGGAACTCCCACAGATACGCAGTATTTT. Translation gives CASSLEVAGTPTDTQYF.

To note about this clonotype: A much bigger clone sits one base away, suggesting this may be a read error. This chain's CDR3 is CASSQDQRGHREKLFF. CDR3 sequence (DNA): TGCGCCAGCAGCCAAGATCAGAGAGGGCATCGGGAAAAACTGTTTTTT. The chain couples TRBV4-3 to TRBJ1-4; D uncertain. CDR1 is LGHNA, CDR2 YSLEER, per germline. V lost 0 bases to trimming and J lost 8 bases, with 16 bases between them. The CDR3 is made up of 16 amino acids.

This clonotype showed up many times. The chain couples TRBV9 to TRBJ2-7; 10 bases match TRBD2. The CDR3 contains 15 residues. Losses at the gene ends were 0 bases for V and 5 bases for J; bases not matched to a gene: 5. The germline CDR1 and CDR2 sequences are SGDLS and YYNGEE. The CDR3 coding sequence is TGTGCCAGCAGCGTAGGAGCGGGGGGGCCCGACGAGCAGTACTTC. Translated: CASSVGAGGPDEQYF.

This clonotype appeared a few times. Since a much larger clone is just one base distant, this may be a read error. This sequence joins TRBV12-3 or TRBV12-4 and TRBJ1-4; D unresolved. Trimming removed 8 bases from V and 8 bases from J, with 15 bases in between. The CDR3 covers 13 residues. The chain's CDR3 is CASRTPAEEKLFF. CDR3 nucleotides: TGTGCCAGCCGTACACCCGCGGAGGAAAAACTGTTTTTT.

This clonotype was found many times. V is TRBV4-3 and J is TRBJ2-7; D unresolved. The V end lost 1 base, the J end lost 3 bases, and 13 bases lay between the germline ends. Germline lookup yields CDR1 LGHNA and CDR2 YSLEER. CDR3 length: 15 amino acids. The CDR3 DNA sequence: TGCGCCAGCAGCCAAGGTCGGGCCGAGTTCTACGAGCAGTACTTC. As protein: CASSQGRAEFYEQYF.